This is a list of T cell receptor beta chains from one sample in a study of blood T cell repertoires in COVID-19. The repertoire was sequenced with immunoSEQ multiplex PCR; TCRdb's copy has only in-frame clones and lacks some. This sample carries approximately 670,000 clones, around 89% of them seen once, and the ten largest clones take under 0.3%. The sequencing sample was made of peripheral blood. The receptor set was obtained from a woman younger than 30 with acute or convalescent COVID-19. CDR3s leave out the opening cysteine and the closing phenylalanine or tryptophan. Each record gives: CDR3 protein, J gene, D gene, V gene. D genes are given only for firm matches.

CDR3aa: ATSRKRTDYNEQF
j_gene: TRBJ2-1
d_gene: NA
v_gene: TRBV15

CDR3aa: ASTQDNYGYT
j_gene: TRBJ1-2
d_gene: NA
v_gene: TRBV6-5

CDR3aa: AWSGGGHPGEKLF
j_gene: TRBJ1-4
d_gene: NA
v_gene: TRBV30

CDR3aa: ASSYSFGQGVDYGYT
j_gene: TRBJ1-2
d_gene: TRBD1
v_gene: TRBV28

CDR3aa: ASSDGTAFGYT
j_gene: TRBJ1-2
d_gene: TRBD1
v_gene: TRBV5-1

CDR3aa: ASSPLGGFRTDTQY
j_gene: TRBJ2-3
d_gene: TRBD1
v_gene: TRBV4-2

CDR3aa: AIREGLAGMIDTQY
j_gene: TRBJ2-3
d_gene: TRBD2
v_gene: TRBV10-3

CDR3aa: ASSFSQGSNGQPQH
j_gene: TRBJ1-5
d_gene: TRBD1
v_gene: TRBV5-5

CDR3aa: ASGDRGEAF
j_gene: TRBJ1-1
d_gene: TRBD1
v_gene: TRBV13

CDR3aa: ASSPRSGLNTEAF
j_gene: TRBJ1-1
d_gene: NA
v_gene: TRBV7-2

CDR3aa: AWSSGLSGDTIY
j_gene: TRBJ1-3
d_gene: NA
v_gene: TRBV30

CDR3aa: ASSYRGASYEQY
j_gene: TRBJ2-7
d_gene: NA
v_gene: TRBV6-2/TRBV6-3

CDR3aa: ASSGTGGNQPQH
j_gene: TRBJ1-5
d_gene: TRBD1
v_gene: TRBV19

CDR3aa: ASSHSGGTDTQY
j_gene: TRBJ2-3
d_gene: TRBD2
v_gene: TRBV7-3

CDR3aa: ASSPYRGEFSNQPQH
j_gene: TRBJ1-5
d_gene: NA
v_gene: TRBV6-2/TRBV6-3

CDR3aa: ASSFQRAGGHNEQF
j_gene: TRBJ2-1
d_gene: TRBD2
v_gene: TRBV7-2

CDR3aa: ASSLERGGTEAF
j_gene: TRBJ1-1
d_gene: NA
v_gene: TRBV7-2

CDR3aa: ASSTTSQGKNIQY
j_gene: TRBJ2-4
d_gene: NA
v_gene: TRBV19

CDR3aa: ASRVDTSEGAF
j_gene: TRBJ1-1
d_gene: NA
v_gene: TRBV12-3/TRBV12-4

CDR3aa: ASSDTRQETQY
j_gene: TRBJ2-5
d_gene: NA
v_gene: TRBV7-3

CDR3aa: ASSPGTGTNYGYT
j_gene: TRBJ1-2
d_gene: TRBD1
v_gene: TRBV27

CDR3aa: AIRPSGTEAF
j_gene: TRBJ1-1
d_gene: NA
v_gene: TRBV10-3

CDR3aa: ASSLGTGAFSYEQY
j_gene: TRBJ2-7
d_gene: TRBD1
v_gene: TRBV7-9

CDR3aa: ASSPTGGTNTGELF
j_gene: TRBJ2-2
d_gene: NA
v_gene: TRBV18

CDR3aa: ASSLADFNQPQH
j_gene: TRBJ1-5
d_gene: NA
v_gene: TRBV7-9

CDR3aa: ASTRQGHQPQH
j_gene: TRBJ1-5
d_gene: TRBD1
v_gene: TRBV2

CDR3aa: ASSQRGTFTYEQY
j_gene: TRBJ2-7
d_gene: NA
v_gene: TRBV3-1/TRBV3-2

CDR3aa: ASSQRDRGFSEKLF
j_gene: TRBJ1-4
d_gene: TRBD1
v_gene: TRBV5-1

CDR3aa: ASSLTAGALSGNTIY
j_gene: TRBJ1-3
d_gene: NA
v_gene: TRBV7-6

CDR3aa: ASSLGDRATEAF
j_gene: TRBJ1-1
d_gene: TRBD1
v_gene: TRBV5-1

CDR3aa: ASTGGKTDTQY
j_gene: TRBJ2-3
d_gene: TRBD2
v_gene: TRBV9

CDR3aa: ASTTWWSLNTGELF
j_gene: TRBJ2-2
d_gene: NA
v_gene: TRBV27

CDR3aa: ASSPSTDSHYEKLF
j_gene: TRBJ1-4
d_gene: NA
v_gene: TRBV5-1

CDR3aa: ASRADSFFGYT
j_gene: TRBJ1-2
d_gene: NA
v_gene: TRBV9

CDR3aa: ATSRGGEATEAF
j_gene: TRBJ1-1
d_gene: NA
v_gene: TRBV15

CDR3aa: ASSYGQNSYNEQF
j_gene: TRBJ2-1
d_gene: NA
v_gene: TRBV6-6

CDR3aa: ASSRPGGTQY
j_gene: TRBJ2-5
d_gene: TRBD2
v_gene: TRBV12-3/TRBV12-4

CDR3aa: ASSSTTDRGNTIY
j_gene: TRBJ1-3
d_gene: TRBD1
v_gene: TRBV28

CDR3aa: ASTQGYETQY
j_gene: TRBJ2-5
d_gene: NA
v_gene: TRBV5-6

CDR3aa: ASSSPPGGNTEAF
j_gene: TRBJ1-1
d_gene: NA
v_gene: TRBV5-4

CDR3aa: ASSFGGSGSNQPQH
j_gene: TRBJ1-5
d_gene: NA
v_gene: TRBV5-6

CDR3aa: ATNNPYKGNTIY
j_gene: TRBJ1-3
d_gene: NA
v_gene: TRBV2

CDR3aa: ASSFGTGLRGYT
j_gene: TRBJ1-2
d_gene: TRBD1
v_gene: TRBV7-2

CDR3aa: ASSLDRTIYNSPLH
j_gene: TRBJ1-6
d_gene: TRBD1
v_gene: TRBV28

CDR3aa: SASGGTSYEQY
j_gene: TRBJ2-7
d_gene: NA
v_gene: TRBV20-1

CDR3aa: ASSLEGLHEKLF
j_gene: TRBJ1-4
d_gene: NA
v_gene: TRBV11-1

CDR3aa: ASTRGSSAEAF
j_gene: TRBJ1-1
d_gene: NA
v_gene: TRBV6-5

CDR3aa: ASSVSPGQNYGYT
j_gene: TRBJ1-2
d_gene: TRBD1
v_gene: TRBV7-2

CDR3aa: ASSQSAGRRRDTEAF
j_gene: TRBJ1-1
d_gene: NA
v_gene: TRBV5-1

CDR3aa: AVMAGPNQPQH
j_gene: TRBJ1-5
d_gene: NA
v_gene: TRBV2

CDR3aa: ASSETESGGYT
j_gene: TRBJ1-2
d_gene: NA
v_gene: TRBV28

CDR3aa: ASSVTSRETQY
j_gene: TRBJ2-5
d_gene: NA
v_gene: TRBV9

CDR3aa: ASSLGQANTEAF
j_gene: TRBJ1-1
d_gene: NA
v_gene: TRBV7-9

CDR3aa: ASRDRDSYYNSPLH
j_gene: TRBJ1-6
d_gene: TRBD1
v_gene: TRBV27

CDR3aa: ASSPGQGWGYT
j_gene: TRBJ1-2
d_gene: TRBD1
v_gene: TRBV19

CDR3aa: ATSRGVAGGQPQH
j_gene: TRBJ1-5
d_gene: TRBD1
v_gene: TRBV15

CDR3aa: ASSHPDRRDYGYT
j_gene: TRBJ1-2
d_gene: TRBD1
v_gene: TRBV4-2